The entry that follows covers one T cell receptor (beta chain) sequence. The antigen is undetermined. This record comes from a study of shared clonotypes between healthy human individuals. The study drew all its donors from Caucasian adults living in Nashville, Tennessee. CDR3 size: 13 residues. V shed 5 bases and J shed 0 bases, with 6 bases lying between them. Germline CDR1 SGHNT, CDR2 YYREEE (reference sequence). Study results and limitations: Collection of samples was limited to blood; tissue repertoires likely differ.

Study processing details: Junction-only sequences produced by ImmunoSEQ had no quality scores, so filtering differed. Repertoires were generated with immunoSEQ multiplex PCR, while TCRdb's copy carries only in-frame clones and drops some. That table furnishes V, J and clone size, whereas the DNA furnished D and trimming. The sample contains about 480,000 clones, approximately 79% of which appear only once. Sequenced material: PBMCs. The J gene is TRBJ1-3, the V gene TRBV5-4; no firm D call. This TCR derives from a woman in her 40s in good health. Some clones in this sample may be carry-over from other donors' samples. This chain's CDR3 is CASRSGSGNTIYF. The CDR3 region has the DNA TGTGCCAGCAGGTCCGGCTCTGGAAACACCATATATTTT.